This T cell receptor beta chain was recovered during a study of cytomegalovirus exposure and HLA in healthy donors. Study results and limitations: Cytomegalovirus association was listed for about 160 TCR beta chains. A missense variant in DCLRE1C was later tied to TCR beta V- and J-gene trimming. Later analysis reportedly placed an Asian-associated ancestry cluster below the roughly 630-donor mean in N-insertions.

The study ran its PCR with 60 Vbeta and 13 Jbeta primers. Clones were read by immunoSEQ multiplex PCR, and TCRdb kept only the in-frame ones, dropping some. The sample lists about 120,000 clones, about 10% occurring once. There are 13 residues in the CDR3. V dropped 3 bases and J dropped 10 bases, with 12 bases sitting between them. Germline assignment: CDR1 SNHLY and CDR2 FYNNEI. This clone was counted a few times. What it recognizes is unknown. This sequence joins TRBV2 and TRBJ1-4; D uncertain. Specimen: PBMCs. The sequence was collected from a man aged 25 to 40 in good health and CMV-seronegative. The DNA of the CDR3 is TGTGCCAGCAGTGATCCGCGGGCTGGAAAACTGTTTTTT. Translating it yields CASSDPRAGKLFF.